Following are 10 T cell receptor beta chains from one sample sequenced in a study of control samples from healthy donors and cancer patients. TCRdb's table, derived via immunoSEQ multiplex PCR, lists solely in-frame clones and lacks some. The data hold about 2,500 clones, with about 98% observed a single time. The sample comprised PBMCs. All receptors come from a man aged 65 to 79 with head and neck cancer.

CDR3 in amino acids: CASSPDGFNQPQHF. The CDR3 coding sequence is TGTGCCAGTAGTCCGGACGGCTTCAATCAGCCCCAGCATTTT. This sequence joins TRBV19 and TRBJ1-5, with D unclear. The CDR3 runs 14 residues. Germline lookup yields CDR1 LNHDA and CDR2 SQIVND (reference sequence). V was cut by 5 bases and J by 3 bases, with 11 bases left in between.

The V call is TRBV6-2 or TRBV6-3, the J call TRBJ1-5, with D possibly TRBD1 on 5 matching bases. V lost 0 bases and J 6 bases, leaving 12 bases between the germline ends. This CDR3 is 15 amino acids long. Germline CDR1 MNHEY, CDR2 SVGEGT. CDR3 DNA: TGTGCCAGCAGTTACTCGGTAGGGGTAATTCAGCCCCAGCATTTT. Translated, it gives CASSYSVGVIQPQHF.

The V and J genes are TRBV3-1 (or the pseudogene TRBV3-2) and TRBJ2-1, with D perhaps matching TRBD2 (6 bases). The V end was cut by 1 base, the J end by 4 bases, with 11 bases between. Germline CDR1 reads LGHDT; CDR2 reads YNNKEL (reference sequence). The CDR3 extends over 15 amino acids. The CDR3 reads CASSQGSGEYNEQFF. CDR3 DNA sequence: TGTGCCAGCAGCCAAGGTAGCGGCGAGTACAATGAGCAGTTCTTC.

The rearrangement joins TRBV24-1 to TRBJ2-1, with 10 bases matching TRBD1. This CDR3 contains 18 residues. CDR1 is KGHDR and CDR2 is SFDVKD in the germline V gene. V lost 3 bases and J lost 2; bases outside the gene matches: 9. CDR3 DNA: TGTGCCACCAGTGATGAAACTATCGGGACAGGGGCCTACAATGAGCAGTTCTTC. It translates to CATSDETIGTGAYNEQFF.

The chain is built from TRBV6-2 or TRBV6-3 and TRBJ2-5; TRBD2 matches 7 bases. Germline V gene lookup returns CDR1 MNHEY and CDR2 SVGEGT. V was clipped by 0 bases and J by 2 bases; unmatched bases: 3. This CDR3 spans 15 amino acids. CDR3 loop: CASSYSLADQETQYF. The CDR3 DNA follows: TGTGCCAGCAGTTACTCGCTAGCGGATCAAGAGACCCAGTACTTC.

CDR3 residues: CASSHSPRGSRMETQYF. The CDR3 nucleotides are TGTGCCAGCAGCCACTCCCCCCGGGGTAGTAGGATGGAGACCCAGTACTTC. This rearrangement joins TRBV3-1 (or the pseudogene TRBV3-2) to TRBJ2-5; D perhaps matches TRBD2 (5 bases). CDR1 is LGHDT and CDR2 is YNNKEL in the germline V gene (reference sequence). The CDR3 sequence is 17 residues long. Trimming cost V 3 bases and J 5 bases, with 22 bases left between them.

The gene calls are TRBV2 and TRBJ2-1; 7 positions match TRBD2. The CDR3 is 15 amino acids. Per germline, CDR1 SNHLY and CDR2 FYNNEI. V shed 2 bases, J shed 0 bases, and the junction held 1 base outside the gene matches. DNA of the CDR3: TGTGCCAGCAGTGAACTAGCGGCCTCCTACAATGAGCAGTTCTTC. It is translated as CASSELAASYNEQFF.

The rearrangement links TRBV5-1 to TRBJ2-2, with 9 positions matching TRBD2. V was pared by 6 bases and J by 4 bases, with 13 bases of the junction left unmatched. Germline V gives CDR1 SGHRS, CDR2 YFSETQ. This CDR3 comprises 17 residues. Written as DNA, the CDR3 is TGCGCCAGCATCGCGGGGGCGGGAGGGCCCTCCACCGGGGAGCTGTTTTTT. Its translation: CASIAGAGGPSTGELFF.

The chain combines TRBV2 with TRBJ1-2; possibly TRBD1 for D (6 bases). Deletions cut 8 bases from V and 0 bases from J, with 13 bases between. The CDR3 runs 14 residues. The germline CDR1 and CDR2 sequences are SNHLY and FYNNEI. CDR3 nucleotide sequence: TGTGCCAGCTCGACGACAGGATCTAACTATGGCTACACCTTC. This encodes CASSTTGSNYGYTF.

This sequence joins TRBV7-3 and TRBJ2-1; 16 positions agree with TRBD2. After removal of 3 bases from V and 7 bases from J, the junction contained 15 bases not matched to a gene. CDR1 SGHTA and CDR2 FQGTGA come from the germline V gene. The CDR3 covers 20 residues. CDR3 bases: TGTGCCAGCAGCTTCTCCCCGGGACTAGCGGGGGGGCGAGGCCGGAATGAGCAGTTCTTC. Amino acid sequence: CASSFSPGLAGGRGRNEQFF.